These T cell receptor beta chains were read from a single sample in a study of regulatory T cells in long-lasting Graves disease. MiXCR, run by TCRdb on the multiplex PCR reads, gives a single entry per CDR3 protein. This sample yields 600,000 to 850,000 distinct CDR3 sequences, of which roughly 30% are seen a single time; about two fifths belongs to the top ten. The material was peripheral blood mononuclear cells (PBMCs), obtained when the disease was refractory, from a patient treated with antithyroid drugs. The receptors here all came from a female donor with Graves disease. Both conserved end residues are part of each CDR3. D genes are given only for firm matches. Where a row states a size, it is once, few, many or the class of an expanded clone; other rows omit it.

cdr3_length	j_call	d_call	clone_size	v_call	cdr3_aa	cdr3_nt
14	TRBJ2-7	-	-	TRBV7-3	CASSRDRYSYEQYF	TGTGCCAGCAGCCGCGACAGATACTCCTACGAGCAGTACTTC
11	TRBJ2-7	-	many	TRBV11-2	CASSKTYEQYF	TGTGCCAGCAGCAAAACCTACGAGCAGTACTTC
17	TRBJ2-2	-	-	TRBV4-1	CASSQDIGNHVAGELFF	TGCGCCAGCAGCCAAGATATCGGGAACCACGTCGCCGGGGAGCTGTTTTTT
16	TRBJ2-2	-	few	TRBV5-5	CASSLRTRGGTGELFF	TGTGCCAGCAGCTTGCGGACACGTGGGGGGACCGGGGAGCTGTTTTTT
17	TRBJ1-5	TRBD1	few	TRBV29-1	CSVEDRGQGSRGQPQHF	TGCAGCGTTGAAGATAGGGGACAGGGTAGTCGTGGTCAGCCCCAGCATTTT
13	TRBJ2-5	TRBD2	many	TRBV29-1	CSVAPRLAGTQYF	TGCAGCGTTGCTCCCAGACTAGCAGGGACCCAGTACTTC
16	TRBJ1-5	TRBD1	-	TRBV19	CASSSLGQGNRQPQHF	TGTGCCAGTAGTTCCCTGGGACAGGGGAATAGACAGCCCCAGCATTTT
15	TRBJ1-1	TRBD1	few	TRBV27	CASSFPPGTGPEAFF	TGTGCCAGCAGTTTCCCCCCAGGGACAGGACCTGAAGCTTTCTTT
13	TRBJ1-1	TRBD1	-	TRBV10-3	CAISGDRNTEAFF	TGTGCCATCAGTGGGGACAGGAACACTGAAGCTTTCTTT
16	TRBJ2-7	TRBD2	-	TRBV29-1	CSVRAGLAGANYEQYF	TGCAGCGTGCGCGCCGGTCTAGCGGGGGCGAACTACGAGCAGTACTTC
13	TRBJ2-2	-	-	TRBV10-3	CAIRDTNTGELFF	TGTGCCATTAGGGACACGAACACCGGGGAGCTGTTTTTT
11	TRBJ1-1	-	many	TRBV20-1	CSARYGKRAFF	TGCAGTGCTAGATACGGGAAACGCGCTTTCTTT
15	TRBJ1-6	TRBD1	few	TRBV7-2	CASSRQGAGDSPLHF	TGTGCCAGCAGCAGACAGGGTGCGGGAGATTCACCCCTCCACTTT
16	TRBJ2-5	-	-	TRBV20-1	CSARDPVAGQQETQYF	TGCAGTGCTAGAGATCCTGTGGCGGGACAGCAAGAGACCCAGTACTTC
13	TRBJ2-7	-	many	TRBV12-3/TRBV12-4	CASSSRPNGEQYF	TGTGCCAGCAGTTCGCGCCCGAATGGGGAGCAGTACTTC
15	TRBJ1-1	TRBD1	few	TRBV13	CASSLRTGKNTEAFF	TGTGCCAGCAGCTTGAGGACAGGCAAGAACACTGAAGCTTTCTTT
12	TRBJ1-2	-	-	TRBV6-5	CASSYTLLGYTF	TGTGCCAGCAGTTATACCCTTCTTGGCTACACCTTC